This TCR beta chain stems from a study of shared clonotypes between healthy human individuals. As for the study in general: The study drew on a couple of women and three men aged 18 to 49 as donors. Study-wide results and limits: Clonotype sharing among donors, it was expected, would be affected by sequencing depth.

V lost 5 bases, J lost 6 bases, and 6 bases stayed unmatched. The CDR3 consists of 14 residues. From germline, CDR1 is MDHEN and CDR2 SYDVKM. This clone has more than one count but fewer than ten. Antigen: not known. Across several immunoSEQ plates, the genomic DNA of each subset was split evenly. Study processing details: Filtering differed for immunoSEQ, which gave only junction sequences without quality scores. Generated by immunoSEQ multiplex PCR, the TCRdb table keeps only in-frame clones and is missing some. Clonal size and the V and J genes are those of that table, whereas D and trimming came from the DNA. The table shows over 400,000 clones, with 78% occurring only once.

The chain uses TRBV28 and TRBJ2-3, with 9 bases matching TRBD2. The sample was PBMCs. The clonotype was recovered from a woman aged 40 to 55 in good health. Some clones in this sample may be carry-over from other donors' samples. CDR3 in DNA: TGTGCCAGCAGTCCGGGACTAGCATTTGATACGCAGTATTTT. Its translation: CASSPGLAFDTQYF.